The sequence of this TCR beta chain was determined in a study of blood T cell repertoires in COVID-19. Study processing details: Cell counts per sample came from amplifying reference gene primers. Sequenced by immunoSEQ multiplex PCR; TCRdb stores in-frame clones only, minus some. V and J calls and clone size are given by that table; D and trimming were obtained from the DNA. This table holds 140,000 to 150,000 clones, roughly 85% found once. Recruited during active infection, patients (from Seattle) were subsequently followed longitudinally. The sequenced sample was peripheral blood. This TCR came from a woman between 55 and 75 years old with COVID-19, enrolled during active disease.

CDR3 in DNA: TGCAGCGCCGCGGGGGCAGCCTACGAGCAGTACTTC. Protein product: CSAAGAAYEQYF. The J gene is TRBJ2-7, the V gene TRBV29-1; D may be TRBD2 (7 bases). Germline V gene lookup returns CDR1 SQVTM and CDR2 ANQGSEA. The CDR3 runs to 12 residues. V lost 7 bases and J lost 2, with 12 bases in between.